This T cell receptor beta chain derives from a study of blood T cell repertoires in COVID-19. For the study at large: Italy, Spain and the United States were the sources of the convalescent and acute COVID-19 samples. PBMCs, B-cell-depleted T cells, or T cells provided the cDNA or gDNA that made up the material.

Trimming at V came to 6 bases and at J to 5 bases, leaving 5 bases not matched to a gene. Germline V lookup: CDR1 MNHEY, CDR2 SMNVEV (reference sequence). CDR3 length: 14 amino acids. TCRdb's copy holds only in-frame clones and misses some; the assay was immunoSEQ multiplex PCR. The data contain about 110,000 clones, 88% of them singletons. The sequence was collected from a woman between 50 and 59 years old with acute or convalescent COVID-19. The J gene is TRBJ2-7, the V gene TRBV27, with 12 bases that match TRBD2. Sequencing was done on a sample of peripheral blood. CDR3 nucleotides: TGTGCCAGCAGAGGGCTAGCGGGAGGGGACGAGCAGTACTTC. Translated: CASRGLAGGDEQYF.